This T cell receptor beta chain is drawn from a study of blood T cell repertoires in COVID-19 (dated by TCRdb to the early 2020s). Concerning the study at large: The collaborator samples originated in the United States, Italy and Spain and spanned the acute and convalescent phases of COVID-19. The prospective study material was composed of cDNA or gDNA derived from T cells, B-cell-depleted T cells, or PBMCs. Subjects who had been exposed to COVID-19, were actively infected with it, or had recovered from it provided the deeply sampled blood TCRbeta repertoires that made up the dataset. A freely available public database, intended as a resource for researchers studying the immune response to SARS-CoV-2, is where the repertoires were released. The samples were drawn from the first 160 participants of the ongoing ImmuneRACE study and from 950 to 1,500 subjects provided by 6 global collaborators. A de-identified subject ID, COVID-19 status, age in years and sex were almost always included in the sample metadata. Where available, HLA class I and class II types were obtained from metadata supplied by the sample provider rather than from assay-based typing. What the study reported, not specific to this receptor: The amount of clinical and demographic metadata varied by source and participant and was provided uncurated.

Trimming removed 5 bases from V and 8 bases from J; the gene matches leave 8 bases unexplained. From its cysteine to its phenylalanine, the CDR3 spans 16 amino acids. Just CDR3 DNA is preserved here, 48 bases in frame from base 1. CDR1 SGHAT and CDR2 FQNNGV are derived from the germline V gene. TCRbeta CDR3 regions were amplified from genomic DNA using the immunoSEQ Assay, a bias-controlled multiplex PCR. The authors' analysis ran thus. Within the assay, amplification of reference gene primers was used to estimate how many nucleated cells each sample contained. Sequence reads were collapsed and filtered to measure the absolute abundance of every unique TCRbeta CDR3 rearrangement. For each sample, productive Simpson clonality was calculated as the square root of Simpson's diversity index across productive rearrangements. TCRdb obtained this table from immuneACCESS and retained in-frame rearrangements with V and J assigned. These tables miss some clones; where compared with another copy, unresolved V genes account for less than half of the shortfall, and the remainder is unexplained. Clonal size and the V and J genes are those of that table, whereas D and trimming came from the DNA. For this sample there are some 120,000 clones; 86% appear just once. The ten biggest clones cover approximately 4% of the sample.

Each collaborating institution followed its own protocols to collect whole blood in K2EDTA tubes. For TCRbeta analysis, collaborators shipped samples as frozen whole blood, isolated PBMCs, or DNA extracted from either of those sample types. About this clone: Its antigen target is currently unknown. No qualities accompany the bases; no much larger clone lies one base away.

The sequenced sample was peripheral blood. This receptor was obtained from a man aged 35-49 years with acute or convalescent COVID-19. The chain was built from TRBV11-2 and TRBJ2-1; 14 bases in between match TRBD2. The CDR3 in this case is CASSLVTSGRGDEQFF. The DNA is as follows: TGTGCCAGCAGCCTCGTGACTAGCGGGAGGGGCGATGAGCAGTTCTTC.